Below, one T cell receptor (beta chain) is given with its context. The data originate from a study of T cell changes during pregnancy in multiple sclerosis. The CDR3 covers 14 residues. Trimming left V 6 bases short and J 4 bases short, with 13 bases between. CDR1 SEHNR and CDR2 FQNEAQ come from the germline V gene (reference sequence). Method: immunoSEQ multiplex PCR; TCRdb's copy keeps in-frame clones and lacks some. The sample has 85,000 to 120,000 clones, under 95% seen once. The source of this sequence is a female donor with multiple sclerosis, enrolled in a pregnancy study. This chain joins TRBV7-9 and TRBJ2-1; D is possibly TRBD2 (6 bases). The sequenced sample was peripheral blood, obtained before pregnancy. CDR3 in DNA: TGTGCCAGCAGTTCTCGCGGAGGGTACAATGAGCAGTTCTTC. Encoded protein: CASSSRGGYNEQFF.